Listed here is a single TCR beta chain. This specimen comes from a study of shared T cell receptors in the human thymus. CDR1 LGHNA and CDR2 YSLEER come from the germline V gene. The CDR3 sequence is 19 residues long. V was clipped by 3 bases and J by 0 bases; unmatched bases: 6. TCRdb keeps only in-frame clones here, not all; method: immunoSEQ multiplex PCR. The sample records over 450,000 clones, approximately 80% being singletons. The sample also formed part of further work on human thymus T cells.

The TCR originated in a boy under two years old with a congenital heart defect. The J gene is TRBJ2-3, the V gene TRBV4-3; 16 bases are shared with TRBD2. Sequences were obtained from thymocytes. CDR3 sequence (DNA): TGCGCCAGCAGCCATGGGACTAGCGGGAGGGGGGCCAGCACAGATACGCAGTATTTT. It codes for CASSHGTSGRGASTDTQYF.